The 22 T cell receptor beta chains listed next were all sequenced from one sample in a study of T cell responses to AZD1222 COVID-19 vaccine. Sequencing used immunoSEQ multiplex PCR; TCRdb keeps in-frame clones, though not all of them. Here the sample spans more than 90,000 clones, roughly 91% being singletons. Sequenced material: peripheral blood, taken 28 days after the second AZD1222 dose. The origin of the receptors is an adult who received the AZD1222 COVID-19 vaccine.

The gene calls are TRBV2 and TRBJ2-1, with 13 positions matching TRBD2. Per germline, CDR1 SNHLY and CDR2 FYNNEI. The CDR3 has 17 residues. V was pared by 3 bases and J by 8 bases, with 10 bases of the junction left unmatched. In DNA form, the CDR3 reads TGTGCCAGCAGTGACAAACTAGCGGGAGGGCCTATCGATGAGCAGTTCTTC. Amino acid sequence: CASSDKLAGGPIDEQFF. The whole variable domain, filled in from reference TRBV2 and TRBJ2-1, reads EPEVTQTPSHQVTQMGQEVILRCVPISNHLYFYWYRQILGQKVEFLVSFYNNEISEKSEIFDDQFSVERPDGSNFTLKIRSTKLEDSAMYFCASSDKLAGGPIDEQFFGPGTRLTVL.

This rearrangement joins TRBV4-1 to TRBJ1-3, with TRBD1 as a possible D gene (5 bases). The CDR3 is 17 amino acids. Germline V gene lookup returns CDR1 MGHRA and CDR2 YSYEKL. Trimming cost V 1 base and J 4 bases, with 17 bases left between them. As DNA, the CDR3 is TGCGCCAGCAGCCAAGGATCCAAGGGGCAAAGCGGAAACACCATATATTTT. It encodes CASSQGSKGQSGNTIYF.

CDR3 in amino acids: CASSLGSSGNTIYF. Written as DNA, the CDR3 is TGTGCCAGCAGCCTAGGGTCTTCTGGAAACACCATATATTTT. The chain recombines TRBV9 with TRBJ1-3; no definite D call. This CDR3 contains 14 residues. Germline V gene lookup returns CDR1 SGDLS and CDR2 YYNGEE. Trimming shortened V by 4 bases and J by 1 base, and 9 bases separated the two germline ends.

The CDR3: CASSGGVFGNTIYF. The CDR3, as DNA: TGCGCCAGCAGCGGCGGGGTTTTTGGAAACACCATATATTTT. The rearrangement uses TRBV5-1 and TRBJ1-3, with no clear D. Germline V lookup: CDR1 SGHRS, CDR2 YFSETQ. The V gene lost 4 bases and the J gene lost 3 bases, with 11 bases spanning the gap. The CDR3 spans 14 residues.

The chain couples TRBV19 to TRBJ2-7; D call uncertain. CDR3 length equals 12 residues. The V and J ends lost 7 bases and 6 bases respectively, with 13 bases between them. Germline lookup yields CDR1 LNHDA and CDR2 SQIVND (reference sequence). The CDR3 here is CASTAQDGEQYF. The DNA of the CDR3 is TGTGCCAGTACGGCTCAGGACGGCGAGCAGTACTTC.

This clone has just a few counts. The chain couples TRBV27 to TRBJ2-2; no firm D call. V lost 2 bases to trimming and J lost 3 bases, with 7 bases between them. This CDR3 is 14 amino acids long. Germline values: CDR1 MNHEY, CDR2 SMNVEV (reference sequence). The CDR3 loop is CASSLRRDTGELFF. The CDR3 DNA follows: TGTGCCAGCAGTTTAAGGCGTGACACCGGGGAGCTGTTTTTT.

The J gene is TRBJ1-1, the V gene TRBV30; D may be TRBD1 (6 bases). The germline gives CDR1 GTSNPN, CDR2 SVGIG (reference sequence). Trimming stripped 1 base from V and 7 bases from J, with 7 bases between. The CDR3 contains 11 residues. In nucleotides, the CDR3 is TGTGCCTGGAGTGGAGGGGGTGAAGCTTTCTTT. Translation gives CAWSGGGEAFF.

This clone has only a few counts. Here the CDR3 DNA reads TGTGCCAGCAGAGGGACAGGGAGCTCCTACGAGCAGTACTTC. Translated: CASRGTGSSYEQYF. The chain is built from TRBV6-5 and TRBJ2-7; 9 positions match TRBD1. CDR3 length: 14 amino acids. Germline values: CDR1 MNHEY, CDR2 SVGAGI. V was pared by 6 bases and J by 0 bases, with 3 bases of the junction left unmatched.

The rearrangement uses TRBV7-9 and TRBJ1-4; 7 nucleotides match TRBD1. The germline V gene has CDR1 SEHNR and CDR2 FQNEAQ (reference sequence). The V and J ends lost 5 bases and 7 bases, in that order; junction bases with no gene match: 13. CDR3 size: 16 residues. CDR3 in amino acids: CASSPPRQGEAEKLFF. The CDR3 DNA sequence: TGTGCCAGCAGCCCGCCCCGACAGGGCGAGGCTGAAAAACTGTTTTTT. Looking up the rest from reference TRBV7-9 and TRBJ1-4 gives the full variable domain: DTGVSQNPRHKITKRGQNVTFRCDPISEHNRLYWYRQTLGQGPEFLTYFQNEAQLEKSRLLSDRFSAERPKGSFSTLEIQRTEQGDSAMYLCASSPPRQGEAEKLFFGSGTQLSVL.

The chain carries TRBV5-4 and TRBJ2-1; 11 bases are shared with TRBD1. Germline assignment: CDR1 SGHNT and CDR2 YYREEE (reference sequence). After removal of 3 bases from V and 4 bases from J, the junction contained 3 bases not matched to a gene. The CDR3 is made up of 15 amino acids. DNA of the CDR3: TGTGCCAGCAGCTACGGACAGGGGGCGTACAATGAGCAGTTCTTC. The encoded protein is CASSYGQGAYNEQFF. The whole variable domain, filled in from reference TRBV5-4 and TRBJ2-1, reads ETGVTQSPTHLIKTRGQQVTLRCSSQSGHNTVSWYQQALGQGPQFIFQYYREEENGRGNFPPRFSGLQFPNYSSELNVNALELDDSALYLCASSYGQGAYNEQFFGPGTRLTVL.

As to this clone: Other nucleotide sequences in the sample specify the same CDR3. For the CDR3, the DNA is TGTGCCAGCAGCCAGGGCGGGAGTGTCAATGAGCAGTTCTTC. Its protein is CASSQGGSVNEQFF. The rearrangement uses TRBV14 and TRBJ2-1, with TRBD2 matching 7 bases. The J segment lost 6 bases and the V segment lost 3 bases, leaving 5 bases of the junction unmatched. The germline CDR1 and CDR2 sequences are SGHDN and FVKESK. This CDR3 region has 14 residues.

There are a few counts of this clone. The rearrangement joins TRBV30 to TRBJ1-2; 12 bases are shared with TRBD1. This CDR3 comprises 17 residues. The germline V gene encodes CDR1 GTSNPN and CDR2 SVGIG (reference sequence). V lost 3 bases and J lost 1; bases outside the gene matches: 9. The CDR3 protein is CAWRNRDRGRFNYGYTF. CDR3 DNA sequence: TGTGCCTGGAGAAACCGGGACAGGGGGCGTTTTAACTATGGCTACACCTTC.

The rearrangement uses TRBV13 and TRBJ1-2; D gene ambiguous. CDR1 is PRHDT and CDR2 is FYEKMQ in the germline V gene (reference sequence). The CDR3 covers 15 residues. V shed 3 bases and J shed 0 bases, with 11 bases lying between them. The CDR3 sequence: CASSLHGLANYGYTF. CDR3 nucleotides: TGTGCCAGCAGCTTGCATGGGTTAGCTAACTATGGCTACACCTTC. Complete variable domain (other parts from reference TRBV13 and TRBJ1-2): AAGVIQSPRHLIKEKRETATLKCYPIPRHDTVYWYQQGPGQDPQFLISFYEKMQSDKGSIPDRFSAQQFSDYHSELNMSSLELGDSALYFCASSLHGLANYGYTFGSGTRLTVV.

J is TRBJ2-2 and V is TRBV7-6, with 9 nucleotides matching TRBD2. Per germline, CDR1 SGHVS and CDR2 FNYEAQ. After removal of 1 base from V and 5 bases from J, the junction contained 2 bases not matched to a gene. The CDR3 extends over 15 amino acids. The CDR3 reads CASSLDLAGTGELFF. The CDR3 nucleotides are TGTGCCAGCAGCTTAGACCTAGCGGGGACCGGGGAGCTGTTTTTT.

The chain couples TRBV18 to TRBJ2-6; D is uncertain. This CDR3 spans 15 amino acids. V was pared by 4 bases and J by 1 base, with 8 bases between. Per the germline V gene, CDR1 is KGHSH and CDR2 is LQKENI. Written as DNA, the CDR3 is TGTGCCAGCTCACAGTGGTTATCTGGGGCCAACGTCCTGACTTTC. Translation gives CASSQWLSGANVLTF.

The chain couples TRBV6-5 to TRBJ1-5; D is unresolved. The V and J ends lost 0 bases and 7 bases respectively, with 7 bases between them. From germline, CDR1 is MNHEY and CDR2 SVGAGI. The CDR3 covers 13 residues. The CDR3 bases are TGTGCCAGCAGTTACTCGAAGGGCCAGCCCCAGCATTTT. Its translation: CASSYSKGQPQHF.

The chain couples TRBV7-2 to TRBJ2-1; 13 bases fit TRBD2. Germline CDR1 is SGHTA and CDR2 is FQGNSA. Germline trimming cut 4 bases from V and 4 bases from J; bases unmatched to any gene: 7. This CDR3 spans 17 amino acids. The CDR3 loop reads CASSSRGTSGAYNEQFF. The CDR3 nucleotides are TGTGCCAGCAGCTCGCGGGGGACTAGCGGGGCTTACAATGAGCAGTTCTTC.

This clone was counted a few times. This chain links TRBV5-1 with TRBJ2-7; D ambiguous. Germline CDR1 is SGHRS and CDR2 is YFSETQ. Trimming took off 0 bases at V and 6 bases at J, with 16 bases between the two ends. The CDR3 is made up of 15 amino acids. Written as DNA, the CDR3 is TGCGCCAGCAGCTTGGGGGCATCCTCCCCCTCCGAGCAGTACTTC. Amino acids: CASSLGASSPSEQYF.

The CDR3 DNA is TGTGCCAGCTCGCGATCAGGGCCGTCGGCCAAAAACATTCAGTACTTC. It translates to CASSRSGPSAKNIQYF. The rearrangement links TRBV18 to TRBJ2-4, with D perhaps matching TRBD1 (5 bases). Germline loops: CDR1 KGHSH, CDR2 LQKENI. The CDR3 loop spans 16 amino acids. The V gene lost 6 bases and the J gene lost 1 base, with 16 bases spanning the gap.

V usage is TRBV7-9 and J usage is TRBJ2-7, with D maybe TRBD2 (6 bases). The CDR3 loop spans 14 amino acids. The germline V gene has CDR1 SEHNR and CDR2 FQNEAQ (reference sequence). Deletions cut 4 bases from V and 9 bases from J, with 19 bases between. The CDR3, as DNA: TGTGCCAGCAGCTCAACAGGAGTAGTGGGAGGGCAGTACTTC. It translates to CASSSTGVVGGQYF.

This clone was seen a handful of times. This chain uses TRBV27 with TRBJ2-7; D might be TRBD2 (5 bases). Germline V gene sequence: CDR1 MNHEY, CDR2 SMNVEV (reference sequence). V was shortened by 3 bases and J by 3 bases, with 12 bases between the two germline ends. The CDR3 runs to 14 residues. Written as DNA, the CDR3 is TGTGCCAGCAGTTTCATGCCGGGATTCTACGAGCAGTACTTC. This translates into CASSFMPGFYEQYF.

The CDR3 DNA follows: TGTGCCACCAGCAGAGATTCGGGCAAAACTAACTATGGCTACACCTTC. As protein: CATSRDSGKTNYGYTF. The chain links TRBV15 to TRBJ1-2; D gene unclear. Germline values: CDR1 LNHNV, CDR2 YYDKDF (reference sequence). The V end was cut by 0 bases, the J end by 0 bases, with 11 bases between. The CDR3 has 16 amino acids.